This T cell receptor beta chain comes out of a study of CD8 T cells in ankylosing spondylitis. Germline trimming cut 8 bases from V and 7 bases from J; bases unmatched to any gene: 9. This CDR3 region has 13 residues. Via MiXCR, TCRdb re-called the 5' RACE reads, giving one row per CDR3 protein. The sample consists of approximately 250,000 distinct CDR3 sequences, 10% to 13% of them appearing once. The rearrangement links TRBV12-3 or TRBV12-4 to TRBJ2-7, with 9 bases identical to TRBD1. This clonotype was obtained from a male donor with ankylosing spondylitis or in good health (not recorded which). The sequenced material came from blood, either unsorted or a sorted T cell fraction (not recorded which). In DNA form, the CDR3 reads TGTGCCAGCCTCCGGACAGGGGTAGGGGAGCAGTACTTC. Protein sequence: CASLRTGVGEQYF.